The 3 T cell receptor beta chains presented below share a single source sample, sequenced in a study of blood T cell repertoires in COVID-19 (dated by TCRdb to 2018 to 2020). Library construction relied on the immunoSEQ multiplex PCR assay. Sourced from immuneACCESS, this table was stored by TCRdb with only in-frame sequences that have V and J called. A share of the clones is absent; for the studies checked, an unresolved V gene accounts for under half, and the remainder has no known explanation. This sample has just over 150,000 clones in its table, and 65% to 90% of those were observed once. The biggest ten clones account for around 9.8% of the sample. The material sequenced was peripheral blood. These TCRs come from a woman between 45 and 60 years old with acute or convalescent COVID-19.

CDR3 region: CASSSTGLGYTF. CDR3 coding DNA: TGTGCCAGCAGTTCAACCGGACTCGGCTACACCTTC. The J gene is TRBJ1-2, the V gene TRBV2; D is unclear. V lost 5 bases and J 8 bases, leaving 12 bases between the germline ends. CDR3 length: 12 residues. Germline-derived CDR1 and CDR2 are SNHLY and FYNNEI.

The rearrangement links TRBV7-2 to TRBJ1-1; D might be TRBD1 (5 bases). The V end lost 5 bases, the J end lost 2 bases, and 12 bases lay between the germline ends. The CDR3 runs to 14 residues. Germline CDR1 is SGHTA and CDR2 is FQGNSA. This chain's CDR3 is CASSLRAVNTEAFF. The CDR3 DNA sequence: TGTGCCAGCAGCCTCAGGGCAGTCAACACTGAAGCTTTCTTT.

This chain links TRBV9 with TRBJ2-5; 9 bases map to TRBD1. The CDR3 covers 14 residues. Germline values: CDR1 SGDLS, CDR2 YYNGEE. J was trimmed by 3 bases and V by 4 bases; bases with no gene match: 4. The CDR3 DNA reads TGTGCCAGCAGCTCACGGACAGGGGAAGAGACCCAGTACTTC. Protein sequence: CASSSRTGEETQYF.